The 32 T cell receptor beta chains below were found in one sample sequenced in a study of long-term antiretroviral therapy in people with HIV. Sequencing relied on immunoSEQ assay v3.0, run at survey level. TCRdb's table, derived via immunoSEQ multiplex PCR, lists solely in-frame clones and lacks some. The profile covers around 23,000 clones, with 81% appearing a single time and around 6.1% taken by the ten largest. The sequences come from unsorted PBMCs, collected 4.4 years after starting antiretroviral therapy. The origin of the receptors is a man between 25 and 39 years old with HIV.

The chain is built from TRBV28 and TRBJ2-7, with D unresolved. CDR1 is MDHEN, CDR2 SYDVKM, per germline. The CDR3 sequence is 13 residues long. Trimming pared 4 bases from V and 7 bases from J, leaving 14 bases between. CDR3 amino acids: CASSSIEMGEQYF. In DNA, the CDR3 is TGTGCCAGCAGTTCAATAGAAATGGGTGAGCAGTACTTC.

The V and J genes are TRBV9 and TRBJ1-1; D is undetermined. V lost 3 bases to trimming and J lost 5 bases, with 11 bases between them. Germline values: CDR1 SGDLS, CDR2 YYNGEE. The CDR3 contains 13 residues. DNA for the CDR3: TGTGCCAGCAGCGACACCGGACTGACTGAAGCTTTCTTT. Translating gives CASSDTGLTEAFF.

The V call is TRBV18, the J call TRBJ2-1; D not certain. Looked up from germline, CDR1 is KGHSH and CDR2 is LQKENI. Trimming took 4 bases from V and 7 from J, leaving 20 bases between them. The CDR3 totals 16 residues. The CDR3 here is CASSLYYRSVENEQFF. The CDR3 DNA follows: TGTGCCAGCTCACTTTATTATCGTTCCGTTGAAAATGAGCAGTTCTTC.

This chain joins TRBV7-9 and TRBJ2-1; 10 bases fit TRBD1. CDR3 length equals 15 residues. V shed 6 bases, J shed 8 bases, and the junction held 10 bases outside the gene matches. Germline V CDR1 and CDR2: SEHNR, FQNEAQ (reference sequence). The CDR3 DNA is TGTGCCAGCAGGGGATGGGGGACAGGGGATTATGAGCAGTTCTTC. The encoded protein is CASRGWGTGDYEQFF.

This chain uses TRBV4-2 with TRBJ1-5; no clear D gene. CDR1 is LGHNA and CDR2 is YNFKEQ in the germline V gene. The CDR3 length is 16 residues. V was cut by 0 bases and J by 0 bases, with 9 bases left in between. The CDR3 spells CASSQDIQDSNQPQHF. In DNA, the CDR3 is TGTGCCAGCAGCCAAGATATCCAGGATAGCAATCAGCCCCAGCATTTT.

A few counts support this clone. J is TRBJ1-1 and V is TRBV2; D gene uncertain. The germline gives CDR1 SNHLY, CDR2 FYNNEI. Trimming took off 0 bases at V and 6 bases at J, with 8 bases between the two ends. The CDR3 loop spans 13 amino acids. In nucleotides, the CDR3 is TGTGCCAGCAGTGAAGCGCTTCGGTCTGAAGCTTTCTTT. Protein: CASSEALRSEAFF.

V is TRBV4-1 and J is TRBJ2-5, with TRBD2 identical over 8 bases. V lost 2 bases and J lost 3; bases outside the gene matches: 8. The CDR3 length is 16 residues. Looked up from germline, CDR1 is MGHRA and CDR2 is YSYEKL. The CDR3 protein is CASSQRREGSKETQYF. The CDR3 DNA reads as TGCGCCAGCAGCCAACGTCGGGAGGGAAGTAAAGAGACCCAGTACTTC.

The rearrangement joins TRBV7-2 to TRBJ1-3; no firm D call. The ends were cut back, 3 bases at V and 7 bases at J, with 1 base in the middle. Germline CDR1 SGHTA, CDR2 FQGNSA. CDR3 size: 10 residues. The CDR3 protein is CASSLNTIYF. CDR3 nucleotides: TGTGCCAGCAGCTTGAACACCATATATTTT.

A few counts support this clone. The rearrangement links TRBV5-5 to TRBJ1-2; no firm D call. The ends were cut back, 5 bases at V and 4 bases at J, with 30 bases in the middle. This CDR3 is 19 amino acids long. In germline, CDR1 is SGHKS, CDR2 YYEKEE (reference sequence). The DNA of the CDR3 is TGTGCCAGCAGGGTTGGTTCCGGGAGTGGGGAGAGCCCAGGCTATGGCTACACCTTC. This codes for CASRVGSGSGESPGYGYTF.

V and J are TRBV5-6 and TRBJ1-1; D is unclear. With 0 bases removed from V and 6 bases from J, the gap between germline ends came to 21 bases. CDR1 SGHDT and CDR2 YYEEEE come from the germline V gene. The CDR3 loop spans 17 amino acids. CDR3 bases: TGTGCCAGCAGCTTGGGCGGGGAATCGAGATTAGGCTCTGAAGCTTTCTTT. The encoded protein is CASSLGGESRLGSEAFF.

V is TRBV5-4 and J is TRBJ1-4; maybe TRBD1 (5 bases). CDR1 is SGHNT, CDR2 YYREEE, per germline (reference sequence). Trimming removed 4 bases from V and 7 bases from J, with 17 bases in between. CDR3 length: 15 amino acids. CDR3 residues: CASSHARDPSEKLFF. CDR3 DNA sequence: TGTGCCAGCAGCCACGCCAGGGACCCCAGTGAAAAACTGTTTTTT. Combining the CDR3 with reference TRBV5-4 and TRBJ1-4 gives the whole variable domain ETGVTQSPTHLIKTRGQQVTLRCSSQSGHNTVSWYQQALGQGPQFIFQYYREEENGRGNFPPRFSGLQFPNYSSELNVNALELDDSALYLCASSHARDPSEKLFFGSGTQLSVL.

J is TRBJ1-5 and V is TRBV19; no clear D gene. Trimming shortened V by 7 bases and J by 6 bases, and 13 bases separated the two germline ends. Germline-derived CDR1 and CDR2 are LNHDA and SQIVND (reference sequence). This CDR3 has 13 residues. CDR3 loop: CASKEGKTQPQHF. The CDR3 coding sequence is TGTGCCAGTAAGGAGGGTAAGACTCAGCCCCAGCATTTT.

The rearrangement links TRBV7-3 to TRBJ2-7; a possible D gene is TRBD2 (5 bases). Trimming stripped 5 bases from V and 0 bases from J, with 8 bases between. This CDR3 region has 13 residues. Germline CDR1 is SGHTA and CDR2 is FQGTGA. CDR3 in amino acids: CASSPGNSYEQYF. In DNA form, the CDR3 reads TGTGCCAGCAGCCCCGGGAACTCCTACGAGCAGTACTTC. The variable domain in full, with the rest retrieved from reference TRBV7-3 and TRBJ2-7, is GAGVSQTPSNKVTEKGKYVELRCDPISGHTALYWYRQSLGQGPEFLIYFQGTGAADDSGLPNDRFFAVRPEGSVSTLKIQRTERGDSAVYLCASSPGNSYEQYFGPGTRLTVT.

V is TRBV19 and J is TRBJ1-5; 8 bases map to TRBD1. Germline loops: CDR1 LNHDA, CDR2 SQIVND (reference sequence). There are 17 residues in the CDR3. V was clipped by 7 bases and J by 2 bases; unmatched bases: 13. CDR3 coding DNA: TGTGCCAGTACCATAGGACAGGGAAGAGGCGGCAATCAGCCCCAGCATTTT. Its translation is CASTIGQGRGGNQPQHF.

The chain links TRBV7-9 to TRBJ1-1; D ambiguous. The germline V gene has CDR1 SEHNR and CDR2 FQNEAQ (reference sequence). CDR3 size: 13 residues. V shed 5 bases and J shed 5 bases, with 12 bases lying between them. CDR3 in DNA: TGTGCCAGCAGCCTTCAACCAAATACTGAAGCTTTCTTT. Protein sequence: CASSLQPNTEAFF.

The rearrangement uses TRBV7-8 and TRBJ2-7; 14 nucleotides align to TRBD2. This CDR3 comprises 17 residues. Germline CDR1 and CDR2: SGHVS and FQNEAQ. J was trimmed by 0 bases and V by 3 bases; bases with no gene match: 4. CDR3 sequence (DNA): TGTGCCAGCAGCTTCCGACTAGCGGGAGGGAGCTCCTACGAGCAGTACTTC. This encodes CASSFRLAGGSSYEQYF.

This clone was seen only a few times. The chain uses TRBV4-1 and TRBJ1-2; D unresolved. Germline V gene lookup returns CDR1 MGHRA and CDR2 YSYEKL. V gave up 0 bases and J gave up 8 bases, with 13 bases separating them. CDR3 length: 14 amino acids. The CDR3 sequence is CASSQERSIGGYTF. CDR3 nucleotide sequence: TGCGCCAGCAGCCAAGAGCGATCAATTGGGGGCTACACCTTC.

The V gene is TRBV5-6, the J gene TRBJ1-3; weak D call: TRBD1 (6 bases). The CDR3 spans 18 residues. CDR1 is SGHDT, CDR2 YYEEEE, per germline. Between the trimmed V and J ends, which lost 5 bases and 2 bases, there was a span of 23 bases. CDR3 nucleotides: TGTGCCAGCAGACGTACGGGGGGGCCATGGCGAGCTGGAAACACCATATATTTT. It translates to CASRRTGGPWRAGNTIYF. Combining the CDR3 with reference TRBV5-6 and TRBJ1-3 gives the whole variable domain DAGVTQSPTHLIKTRGQQVTLRCSPKSGHDTVSWYQQALGQGPQFIFQYYEEEERQRGNFPDRFSGHQFPNYSSELNVNALLLGDSALYLCASRRTGGPWRAGNTIYFGEGSWLTVV.

This chain links TRBV28 with TRBJ2-7; 8 bases match TRBD1. Germline V lookup: CDR1 MDHEN, CDR2 SYDVKM. After removal of 8 bases from V and 3 bases from J, the junction contained 6 bases not matched to a gene. This CDR3 has 13 amino acids. The DNA of the CDR3 is TGTGCCAGCCGCCGGGACAGGAACTACGAGCAGTACTTC. Its translation: CASRRDRNYEQYF.

The chain uses TRBV19 and TRBJ2-5; TRBD1 agrees at 7 bases. Germline V gene lookup returns CDR1 LNHDA and CDR2 SQIVND (reference sequence). With V trimmed by 0 bases and J by 4 bases, 5 bases remained unmatched. The CDR3 consists of 15 residues. For the CDR3, the DNA is TGTGCCAGTAGTATAGACCTCCGGACAGGAGAGACCCAGTACTTC. It is translated as CASSIDLRTGETQYF.

The chain has TRBV18 and TRBJ1-5; D possibly corresponds to TRBD1 (6 bases). V was shortened by 4 bases and J by 5 bases, with 12 bases between the two germline ends. Germline V lookup: CDR1 KGHSH, CDR2 LQKENI. The CDR3 has 14 amino acids. The CDR3: CASSLTGRDQPQHF. The CDR3, as DNA: TGTGCCAGCTCACTCACAGGGAGGGATCAGCCCCAGCATTTT.

CDR3 protein: CASSLDGTVDGDTQYF. DNA of the CDR3: TGTGCCAGCAGCTTAGACGGGACAGTGGATGGAGATACGCAGTATTTT. This chain uses TRBV7-6 with TRBJ2-3, with 7 nucleotides matching TRBD1. V lost 1 base, J lost 5 bases, and 9 bases stayed unmatched. Looked up from germline, CDR1 is SGHVS and CDR2 is FNYEAQ. The CDR3 covers 16 residues.

Here the CDR3 DNA reads TGTGCCAGCAGCTTAGGGGAGGACAGCCAATCGGTACAACAGTACTTC. Protein sequence: CASSLGEDSQSVQQYF. The V gene is TRBV7-6, the J gene TRBJ2-7; the D gene could be TRBD1 or TRBD2 (6 bases each). This CDR3 spans 16 amino acids. V shed 1 base and J shed 10 bases, with 23 bases lying between them. The germline V gene encodes CDR1 SGHVS and CDR2 FNYEAQ.

This chain uses TRBV19 with TRBJ1-1; tentative D call: TRBD1 (6 bases). The germline V gene has CDR1 LNHDA and CDR2 SQIVND (reference sequence). The CDR3 is 17 amino acids. V gave up 5 bases and J gave up 3 bases, with 22 bases separating them. CDR3 bases: TGTGCCAGTAGTTCTTTTATCTACAGGGACGAGGACACTGAAGCTTTCTTT. Encoded protein: CASSSFIYRDEDTEAFF.

The J gene is TRBJ2-7, the V gene TRBV5-4, with D tentatively TRBD1 (6 bases). Per the germline V gene, CDR1 is SGHNT and CDR2 is YYREEE (reference sequence). V dropped 4 bases and J dropped 0 bases, with 8 bases sitting between them. This CDR3 comprises 13 residues. CDR3 DNA sequence: TGTGCCAGCAGCCACAGGGACTCCTACGAGCAGTACTTC. It encodes CASSHRDSYEQYF. The full variable domain, in which reference TRBV5-4 and TRBJ2-7 provide the parts outside the CDR3, is ETGVTQSPTHLIKTRGQQVTLRCSSQSGHNTVSWYQQALGQGPQFIFQYYREEENGRGNFPPRFSGLQFPNYSSELNVNALELDDSALYLCASSHRDSYEQYFGPGTRLTVT.

V usage is TRBV5-6 and J usage is TRBJ2-3; D perhaps matches TRBD1 (5 bases). The CDR3 totals 17 residues. Trimming left V 1 base short and J 2 bases short, with 17 bases between. Germline lookup yields CDR1 SGHDT and CDR2 YYEEEE. This CDR3 reads CASSLLPGSSNTDTQYF. The CDR3 nucleotides read TGTGCCAGCAGCTTGTTACCAGGGTCCTCAAACACAGATACGCAGTATTTT.

The gene calls are TRBV7-8 and TRBJ1-5; the D is unclear. V was pared by 1 base and J by 2 bases, with 6 bases between. CDR1 and CDR2 from the germline V gene are SGHVS and FQNEAQ. The CDR3 extends over 14 amino acids. The CDR3, as DNA: TGTGCCAGCAGCTTAGAGATCGGCAATCAGCCCCAGCATTTT. Its translation is CASSLEIGNQPQHF. Full variable domain (missing parts from reference TRBV7-8 and TRBJ1-5): GAGVSQSPRYKVAKRGQDVALRCDPISGHVSLFWYQQALGQGPEFLTYFQNEAQLDKSGLPSDRFFAERPEGSVSTLKIQRTQQEDSAVYLCASSLEIGNQPQHFGDGTRLSIL.

The chain uses TRBV9 and TRBJ2-3; 8 bases are shared with TRBD2. The germline CDR1 and CDR2 sequences are SGDLS and YYNGEE. The CDR3 is 16 residues long. The junction had 5 bases not matched to a gene; V was cut back by 0 bases and J by 2 bases. The CDR3 DNA is TGTGCCAGCAGCGTAGGTATTAGCGGGATCACAGATACGCAGTATTTT. The encoded protein is CASSVGISGITDTQYF.

The CDR3 region is CASSLAGRNTEAFF. The DNA of the CDR3 is TGTGCCAGCAGCTTAGCAGGGAGGAACACTGAAGCTTTCTTT. This sequence joins TRBV7-9 and TRBJ1-1; D is unclear. The CDR3 is made up of 14 amino acids. Germline lookup yields CDR1 SEHNR and CDR2 FQNEAQ (reference sequence). The germline V and J ends were trimmed by 0 bases and 1 base, with 6 bases remaining between them.

The chain recombines TRBV14 with TRBJ2-7, with TRBD2 matching over 10 bases. The V gene's germline CDR1 is SGHDN and CDR2 FVKESK. This CDR3 has 15 residues. Trimming removed 5 bases from V and 9 bases from J; junction bases left unmatched: 13. CDR3 DNA: TGTGCCAGCAGCGCAATGCCTAGCGGGAGTAGGGCGCAGTACTTC. Protein sequence: CASSAMPSGSRAQYF.

The chain couples TRBV6-5 to TRBJ2-2; possibly TRBD1 for D (6 bases). The germline V and J ends were trimmed by 4 bases and 5 bases, with 14 bases remaining between them. The CDR3 covers 15 residues. Germline V gives CDR1 MNHEY, CDR2 SVGAGI. As DNA, the CDR3 is TGTGCCAGCAGTTGGGACACCTCGGGGACCGGGGAGCTGTTTTTT. This translates into CASSWDTSGTGELFF.

The chain carries TRBV5-1 and TRBJ2-3, with 8 bases fitting TRBD2. CDR1 and CDR2 from the germline V gene are SGHRS and YFSETQ. Losses at the gene ends were 2 bases for V and 0 bases for J; bases not matched to a gene: 8. There are 17 residues in the CDR3. CDR3 loop: CASSLMWREVSTDTQYF. The CDR3 bases are TGCGCCAGCAGCTTAATGTGGCGGGAGGTCAGCACAGATACGCAGTATTTT.